This TCR beta chain emerged from a study of Graves' ophthalmopathy and Graves' hyperthyroidism. Whole-study findings and limits: A model built from 13 signatures distinguished ophthalmopathy from stable hyperthyroidism with approximately 88% sensitivity and approximately 82% specificity. With 65% to 71% sensitivity and about 74% specificity, the model predicted ophthalmopathy progression.

To note about this clonotype: Its antigen is currently unknown.

Orbital computed tomography, thyroid ultrasound, TRAb, serum thyroxine and clinical symptoms formed the basis of diagnosis. PBMCs had their origin in fresh peripheral blood (10 ml). TCR beta CDR3 amplification used RNA transcripts. Second-round multiplex PCR came after first-round RT-PCR with HTBI primers. TCRdb re-analysed the multiplex PCR reads in MiXCR, keeping a single row per CDR3 protein. The sample carries about 420,000 distinct CDR3 sequences, roughly 21% recorded once. Sample: peripheral blood. The sequence derives from a woman between 18 and 30 years old with stable Graves' hyperthyroidism.

CDR3 in amino acids: CASSQLSAANTEAFF. In DNA form, the CDR3 reads TGCGCCAGCAGCCAGCTATCCGCGGCTAACACTGAAGCTTTCTTT. The rearrangement uses TRBV4-1 and TRBJ1-1; D gene unclear. CDR3 length equals 15 residues. Germline V gene data show CDR1 as MGHRA and CDR2 as YSYEKL. Trimming stripped 3 bases from V and 2 bases from J, with 13 bases between.